The 17 T cell receptor beta chains below come from one sample, sequenced in a study of long-term antiretroviral therapy in people with HIV. At the survey level, the v3.0 immunoSEQ assay was run. Libraries were prepared by immunoSEQ multiplex PCR; TCRdb keeps only in-frame clonotypes and omits some of them. The data contain about 22,000 clones, more than 75% of them singletons. Sequencing was performed on unsorted PBMCs, taken 1.8 years before starting antiretroviral therapy. These receptors were collected from a woman aged 25 to 39 with HIV.

The chain recombines TRBV5-8 with TRBJ2-7, with D possibly TRBD1 on 5 matching bases. CDR1 is SGHTS, CDR2 YDEGEE, per germline. Between the trimmed V and J ends, which lost 1 base and 5 bases, there was a span of 13 bases. The CDR3 loop spans 14 amino acids. CDR3 protein: CASSLPRAGNEQYV. The CDR3, as DNA: TGTGCCAGCAGCTTGCCCAGGGCTGGAAACGAGCAGTACGTC.

The chain carries TRBV6-1 and TRBJ2-7; D is perhaps TRBD2 (6 bases). The CDR3 length is 14 residues. Germline CDR1 reads MNHNS; CDR2 reads SASEGT. V lost 0 bases and J lost 2, with 8 bases in between. CDR3 sequence reads: CASSEAGGPYEQYV. The CDR3 DNA reads TGTGCCAGCAGTGAAGCAGGAGGGCCCTACGAGCAGTACGTC.

The chain uses TRBV6-1 and TRBJ1-5, with TRBD1 matching over 10 bases. The germline V gene has CDR1 MNHNS and CDR2 SASEGT. Trimming removed 4 bases from V and 6 bases from J; junction bases left unmatched: 6. The CDR3 loop spans 15 amino acids. The CDR3 loop is CASSVETGGIQPQHF. CDR3 bases: TGTGCCAGCAGTGTTGAGACAGGGGGCATTCAGCCCCAGCATTTT.

The chain links TRBV5-1 to TRBJ1-3; no firm D call. The V and J ends lost 1 base and 0 bases respectively, with 2 bases between them. The CDR3 totals 13 residues. The germline V gene has CDR1 SGHRS and CDR2 YFSETQ. Written as DNA, the CDR3 is TGCGCCAGCAGCTTGTCCTCTGGAAACACCATATATTTT. It codes for CASSLSSGNTIYF.

The chain joins TRBV10-2 to TRBJ2-1, with TRBD2 matching over 7 bases. The CDR3 is 15 amino acids. CDR1 WSHSY and CDR2 SAAADI come from the germline V gene. Unmatched junction bases numbered 10, after V lost 6 bases and J lost 5 bases. CDR3 sequence: CASRGAAGENNEQFF. In DNA, the CDR3 is TGCGCCAGCAGGGGTGCCGCGGGGGAGAACAATGAGCAGTTCTTC.

V usage is TRBV5-1 and J usage is TRBJ2-2; possible D gene TRBD1, 5 bases. There are 13 residues in the CDR3. Germline V gene lookup returns CDR1 SGHRS and CDR2 YFSETQ. V was pared by 2 bases and J by 5 bases, with 7 bases between. The DNA for the CDR3 is TGCGCCAGCAGCTTTGGGGCGACCGGGGAGCTGTTTTTT. Translation: CASSFGATGELFF.

The chain has TRBV9 and TRBJ1-3; D gene uncertain. Looked up from germline, CDR1 is SGDLS and CDR2 is YYNGEE. This CDR3 has 14 residues. Trimming took off 0 bases at V and 0 bases at J, with 4 bases between the two ends. The CDR3 protein is CASSVESSGNTIYF. Here the CDR3 DNA reads TGTGCCAGCAGCGTAGAAAGCTCTGGAAACACCATATATTTT.

The CDR3 spells CASSTDRVYEQYV. The CDR3 region has the DNA TGTGCCAGCAGCACGGACAGGGTTTACGAGCAGTACGTC. The chain uses TRBV7-2 and TRBJ2-7; 8 nucleotides align to TRBD1. The CDR3 contains 13 residues. The germline CDR1 and CDR2 sequences are SGHTA and FQGNSA. Germline trimming cut 5 bases from V and 4 bases from J; bases unmatched to any gene: 4.

The genes are TRBV19 and TRBJ1-1; the D is unclear. Trimming left V 3 bases short and J 0 bases short, with 14 bases between. Germline CDR1 and CDR2: LNHDA and SQIVND (reference sequence). The CDR3 runs 16 residues. CDR3 DNA: TGTGCCAGTAGTATTAGCGGTGGCCGCTTGAACACTGAAGCTTTCTTT. It is translated as CASSISGGRLNTEAFF.

The chain links TRBV9 to TRBJ1-3, with a possible D match to TRBD1 (5 bases). Trimming took off 1 base at V and 6 bases at J, with 14 bases between the two ends. This CDR3 spans 15 amino acids. CDR1 and CDR2 from the germline V gene are SGDLS and YYNGEE. The CDR3 region has the DNA TGTGCCAGCAGCGTATCGATAGGGGAGGAAAACACCATATATTTT. Translated, it gives CASSVSIGEENTIYF.

The genes are TRBV9 and TRBJ2-7, with 7 bases that match TRBD1. The CDR3 consists of 15 residues. Unmatched junction bases numbered 7, after V lost 0 bases and J lost 4 bases. Germline-derived CDR1 and CDR2 are SGDLS and YYNGEE. CDR3 amino acids: CASSVDDRAGYEQYF. Here the CDR3 DNA reads TGTGCCAGCAGCGTAGACGACAGGGCCGGATACGAGCAGTACTTC.

The V call is TRBV5-1, the J call TRBJ2-7; 7 bases are shared with TRBD1. V lost 1 base, J lost 3 bases, and 7 bases stayed unmatched. CDR3 length: 15 residues. Germline-derived CDR1 and CDR2 are SGHRS and YFSETQ. Here the CDR3 DNA reads TGCGCCAGCAGCTTGAGCCAGGGGGTCATCTACGAGCAGTACTTC. This translates into CASSLSQGVIYEQYF.

V usage is TRBV9 and J usage is TRBJ2-3; D is tentatively TRBD1 or TRBD2 (5 bases each). The V end lost 0 bases, the J end lost 0 bases, and 14 bases lay between the germline ends. Germline CDR1 SGDLS, CDR2 YYNGEE. CDR3 length: 17 amino acids. The CDR3 region is CASSVGKWGRSTDTQYF. The CDR3, as DNA: TGTGCCAGCAGCGTAGGAAAGTGGGGACGGAGCACAGATACGCAGTATTTT.

This clone is a singleton in its sample. The chain employs TRBV6-7 and TRBJ1-4; 10 positions match TRBD1. Being an ORF, TRBV6-7 has a function that is uncertain. The CDR3 consists of 17 residues. Losses at the gene ends were 4 bases for V and 6 bases for J; bases not matched to a gene: 11. CDR3 DNA: TGTGCCAGCAGTTTGGGGACAGGGGAAAATCCTGATGAAAAACTGTTTTTT. This gives the protein CASSLGTGENPDEKLFF.

CDR3 loop: CSARQYNEQFF. The CDR3 DNA reads as TGCAGTGCTAGACAGTACAATGAGCAGTTCTTC. V and J are TRBV20-1 and TRBJ2-1; D call uncertain. V was pared by 2 bases and J by 4 bases, with 3 bases between. The CDR3 has 11 residues. The germline gives CDR1 DFQATT, CDR2 SNEGSKA (reference sequence).

The CDR3 here is CASTGSIGTRGNSPLHF. The CDR3 nucleotides read TGTGCCAGCACCGGGTCGATCGGGACTCGGGGGAATTCACCCCTCCACTTT. The chain is built from TRBV11-2 and TRBJ1-6; TRBD1 is a possible D gene (5 bases). The CDR3 length is 17 residues. Germline-derived CDR1 and CDR2 are SGHAT and FQNNGV. Trimming stripped 7 bases from V and 7 bases from J, with 23 bases between.

The V and J genes are TRBV29-1 and TRBJ1-1; D is unclear. The ends were cut back, 4 bases at V and 0 bases at J, with 9 bases in the middle. Germline CDR1 is SQVTM and CDR2 is ANQGSEA. This CDR3 is 13 amino acids long. The CDR3 loop is CSVAGSLNTEAFF. CDR3 DNA: TGCAGCGTTGCTGGCAGCTTGAACACTGAAGCTTTCTTT. Full variable domain (missing parts from reference TRBV29-1 and TRBJ1-1): SAVISQKPSRDICQRGTSLTIQCQVDSQVTMMFWYRQQPGQSLTLIATANQGSEATYESGFVIDKFPISRPNLTFSTLTVSNMSPEDSSIYLCSVAGSLNTEAFFGQGTRLTVV.